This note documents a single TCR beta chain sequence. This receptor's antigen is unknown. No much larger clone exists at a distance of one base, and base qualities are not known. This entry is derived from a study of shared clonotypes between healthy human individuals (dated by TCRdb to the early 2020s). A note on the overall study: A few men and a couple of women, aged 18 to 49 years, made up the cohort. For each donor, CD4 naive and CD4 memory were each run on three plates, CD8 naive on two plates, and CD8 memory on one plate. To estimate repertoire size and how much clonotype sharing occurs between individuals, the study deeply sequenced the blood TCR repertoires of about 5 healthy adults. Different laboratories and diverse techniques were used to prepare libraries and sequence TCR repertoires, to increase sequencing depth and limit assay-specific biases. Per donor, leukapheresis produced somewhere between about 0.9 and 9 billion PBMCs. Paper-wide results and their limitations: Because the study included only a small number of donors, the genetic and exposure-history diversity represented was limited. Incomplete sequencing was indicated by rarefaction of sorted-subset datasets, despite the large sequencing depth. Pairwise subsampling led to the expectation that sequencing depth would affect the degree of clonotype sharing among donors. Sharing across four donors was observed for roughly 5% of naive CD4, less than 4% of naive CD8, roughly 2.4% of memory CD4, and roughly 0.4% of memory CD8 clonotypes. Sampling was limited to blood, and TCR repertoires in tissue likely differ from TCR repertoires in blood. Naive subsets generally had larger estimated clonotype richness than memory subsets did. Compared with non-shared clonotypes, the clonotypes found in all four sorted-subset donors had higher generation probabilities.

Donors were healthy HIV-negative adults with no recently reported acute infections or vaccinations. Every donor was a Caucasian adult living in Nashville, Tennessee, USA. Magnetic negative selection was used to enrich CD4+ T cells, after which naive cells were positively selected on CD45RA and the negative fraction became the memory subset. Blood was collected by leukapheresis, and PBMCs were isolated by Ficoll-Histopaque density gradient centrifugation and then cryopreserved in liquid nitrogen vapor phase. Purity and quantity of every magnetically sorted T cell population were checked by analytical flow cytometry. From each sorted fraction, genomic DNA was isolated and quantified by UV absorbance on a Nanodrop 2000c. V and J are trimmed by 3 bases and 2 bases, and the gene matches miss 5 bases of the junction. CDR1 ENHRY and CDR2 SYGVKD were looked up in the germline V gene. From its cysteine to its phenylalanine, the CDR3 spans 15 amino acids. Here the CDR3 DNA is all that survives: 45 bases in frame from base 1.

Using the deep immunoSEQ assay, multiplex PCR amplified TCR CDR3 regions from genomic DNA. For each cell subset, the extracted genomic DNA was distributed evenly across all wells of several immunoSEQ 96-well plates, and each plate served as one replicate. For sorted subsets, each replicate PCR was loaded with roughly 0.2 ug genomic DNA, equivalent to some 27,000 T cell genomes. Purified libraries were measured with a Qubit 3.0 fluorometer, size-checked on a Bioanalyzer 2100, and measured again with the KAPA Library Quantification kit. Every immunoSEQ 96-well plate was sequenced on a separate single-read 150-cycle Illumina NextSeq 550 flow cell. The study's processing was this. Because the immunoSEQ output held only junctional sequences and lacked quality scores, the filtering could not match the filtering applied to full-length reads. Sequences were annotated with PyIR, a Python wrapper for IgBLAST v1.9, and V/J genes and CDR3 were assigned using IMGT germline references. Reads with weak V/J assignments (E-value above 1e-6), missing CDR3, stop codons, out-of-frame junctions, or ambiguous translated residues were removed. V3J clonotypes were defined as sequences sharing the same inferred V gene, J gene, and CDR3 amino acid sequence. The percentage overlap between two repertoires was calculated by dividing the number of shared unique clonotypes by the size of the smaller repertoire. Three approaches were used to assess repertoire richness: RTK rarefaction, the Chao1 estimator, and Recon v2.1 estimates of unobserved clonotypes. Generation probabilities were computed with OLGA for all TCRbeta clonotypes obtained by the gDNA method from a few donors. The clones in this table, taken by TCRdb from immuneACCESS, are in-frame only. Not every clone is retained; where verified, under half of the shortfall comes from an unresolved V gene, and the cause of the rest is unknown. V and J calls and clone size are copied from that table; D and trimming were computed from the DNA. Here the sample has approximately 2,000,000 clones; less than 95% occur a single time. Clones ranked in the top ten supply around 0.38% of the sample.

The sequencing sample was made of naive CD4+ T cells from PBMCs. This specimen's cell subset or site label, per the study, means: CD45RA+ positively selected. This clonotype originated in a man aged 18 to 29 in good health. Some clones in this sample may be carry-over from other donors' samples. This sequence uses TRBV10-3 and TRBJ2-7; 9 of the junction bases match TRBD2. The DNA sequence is TGTGCCATCAGTGACCTCCGACTAGCGGCCTACGAGCAGTACTTC. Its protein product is CAISDLRLAAYEQYF.